This entry concerns a single T cell receptor (beta chain). Version v3.0 of the immunoSEQ assay was performed at survey level. The data were produced by immunoSEQ multiplex PCR, yet TCRdb's version contains in-frame clones alone and is incomplete. Among approximately 33,000 clones, 80% to 90% were seen once, and the ten largest hold roughly 3.5%. CDR3 size: 11 residues. Germline values: CDR1 MNHNY, CDR2 SVGAGI (reference sequence). V was pared by 6 bases and J by 6 bases, with 8 bases between. This specimen belongs to a study of long-term antiretroviral therapy in people with HIV. This chain joins TRBV6-6 and TRBJ1-1; a possible D gene is TRBD1 (6 bases). The specimen comprised unsorted PBMCs, sampled 0.8 years before starting antiretroviral therapy. The receptor comes from a man aged 18 to 35 with HIV. DNA for the CDR3: TGTGCCAGCAGGGGGGCGGCTGAAGCTTTCTTT. The encoded protein is CASRGAAEAFF.